This entry lists 5 T cell receptor beta chains sequenced from one sample in a study of blood T cell repertoires in COVID-19. The protocol was immunoSEQ multiplex PCR, while the TCRdb copy is restricted to in-frame clones and leaves out a portion. The repertoire holds under 150,000 clones, with 65% to 85% as singletons. Sequenced: peripheral blood. Receptor source: an elderly man with active or convalescent COVID-19.

This clone was seen a handful of times. This rearrangement joins TRBV5-1 to TRBJ2-7; D perhaps matches TRBD2 (6 bases). The CDR3 is made up of 14 amino acids. CDR1 and CDR2 (germline): SGHRS, YFSETQ. Trimming took 2 bases from V and 6 from J, leaving 15 bases between them. CDR3 sequence: CASSFGGEGLEQYF. The CDR3 bases are TGCGCCAGCAGCTTCGGAGGGGAAGGGCTCGAGCAGTACTTC.

The chain recombines TRBV5-8 with TRBJ1-2, with D tentatively TRBD1 (6 bases). Looked up from germline, CDR1 is SGHTS and CDR2 is YDEGEE. V dropped 5 bases and J dropped 0 bases, with 14 bases sitting between them. This CDR3 contains 15 residues. CDR3 sequence: CASSPGGQANYGYTF. The CDR3 coding sequence is TGTGCCAGCAGTCCCGGGGGGCAGGCTAACTATGGCTACACCTTC. Full variable domain (outside the CDR3, taken from reference TRBV5-8 and TRBJ1-2): EAGVTQSPTHLIKTRGQQATLRCSPISGHTSVYWYQQALGLGLQFLLWYDEGEERNRGNFPPRFSGRQFPNYSSELNVNALELEDSALYLCASSPGGQANYGYTFGSGTRLTVV.

The chain combines TRBV18 with TRBJ2-1; possibly TRBD2 for D (6 bases). Trimming took 3 bases from V and 7 from J, leaving 13 bases between them. Germline CDR1 KGHSH, CDR2 LQKENI. The CDR3 consists of 14 residues. The CDR3 DNA reads TGTGCCAGCTCACCTTTTGAGGGAGGAAATGAGCAGTTCTTC. Residues: CASSPFEGGNEQFF. The full variable domain, its missing parts supplied by reference TRBV18 and TRBJ2-1, is NAGVMQNPRHLVRRRGQEARLRCSPMKGHSHVYWYRQLPEEGLKFMVYLQKENIIDESGMPKERFSAEFPKEGPSILRIQQVVRGDSAAYFCASSPFEGGNEQFFGPGTRLTVL.

Only a few counts were recorded for this clone. This sequence joins TRBV7-2 and TRBJ1-2, with D unresolved. Trimming removed 0 bases from V and 3 bases from J, with 5 bases in between. The germline V gene encodes CDR1 SGHTA and CDR2 FQGNSA. CDR3 length: 13 residues. CDR3 region: CASSLATDYGYTF. The DNA of the CDR3 is TGTGCCAGCAGCTTAGCCACAGACTATGGCTACACCTTC.

This sequence joins TRBV27 and TRBJ1-1, with 7 bases lining up with TRBD1. Trimming removed 3 bases from V and 7 bases from J; junction bases left unmatched: 5. The V gene's germline CDR1 is MNHEY and CDR2 SMNVEV (reference sequence). The CDR3 sequence is 13 residues long. CDR3 residues: CASSFRQGDEAFF. The DNA for the CDR3 is TGTGCCAGCAGTTTCCGTCAGGGGGATGAAGCTTTCTTT.